A selection of T cell receptor beta chains follows, all from one sample in a study of a mutant IDH1 vaccine in newly diagnosed glioma. The antigens these receptors bind are not known. Libraries were prepared by immunoSEQ multiplex PCR; TCRdb keeps only in-frame clonotypes and omits some of them. This table holds 35,000 to 50,000 clones, roughly 80% found once. The sample in question was PBMCs, obtained from a glioma patient whose treatment included an IDH1 peptide vaccine. The source of these receptors is a woman aged 18-30 years with glioma. Some clones in this sample may be carry-over from other donors' samples. The CDR3 runs from the conserved cysteine through the conserved F or W. The D gene is left open where the match is weak. Clone size is shown for a subset of rows, as once, few, many or a class of expanded clone.

D gene | clone size | J gene | V gene | CDR3 DNA | CDR3 protein
NA | few | TRBJ1-5 | TRBV2 | TGTGCCAGCAGTGAAGTGGGACTCCCGTATCAGCCCCAGCATTTT | CASSEVGLPYQPQHF
NA | once | TRBJ2-1 | TRBV20-1 | TGCAGTGTGGGCGGTACAAATGAGCAGTTCTTC | CSVGGTNEQFF
TRBD1 | NA | TRBJ1-3 | TRBV10-3 | TGTGCCATCAGGACAGGGGGCTCTGGAAACACCATATATTTT | CAIRTGGSGNTIYF
NA | NA | TRBJ1-4 | TRBV7-2 | TGTGCCAGCAGACAAGACATGCCTAACGGGAAACTGTTTTTT | CASRQDMPNGKLFF
NA | NA | TRBJ2-1 | TRBV9 | TGTGCCAGCCCCCCCAGACGACTGGTGGGTGAGCAGTTCTTC | CASPPRRLVGEQFF
NA | NA | TRBJ1-4 | TRBV5-1 | TGCGCCAGCAGCTTGGCCGGGGGGTTGACTAATGAAAAACTGTTTTTT | CASSLAGGLTNEKLFF
TRBD1 | NA | TRBJ2-2 | TRBV6-1 | TGTGCCAGCATCTTACAGGGGTTAAACACCGGGGAGCTGTTTTTT | CASILQGLNTGELFF
NA | once | TRBJ2-4 | TRBV5-1 | TGCGCCAGCAGCTTGGCCCCAGGGGAGGGAAACATTCAGTACTTC | CASSLAPGEGNIQYF
NA | NA | TRBJ2-7 | TRBV29-1 | TGCAGCGTTGAAGATACAGGGAAGTCCTACGAGCAGTACTTC | CSVEDTGKSYEQYF
NA | NA | TRBJ2-2 | TRBV18 | TGTGCCAGCTCACCCTCCGGGACGGCAGCGAACACCGGGGAGCTGTTTTTT | CASSPSGTAANTGELFF
NA | few | TRBJ1-5 | TRBV4-1 | TGCGCCAGCAGCCAAGATGGGGTCTGGCAGCCCCAGCATTTT | CASSQDGVWQPQHF
NA | NA | TRBJ2-7 | TRBV11-2 | TGTGCCAGCAGCCAACACAGGAGCTCCTACGAGCAGTACTTC | CASSQHRSSYEQYF
NA | once | TRBJ2-1 | TRBV19 | TGTGCCAGTAGTCTATACAATGAGCAGTTCTTC | CASSLYNEQFF
NA | NA | TRBJ2-3 | TRBV6-4 | TGTGCCAGCAGTGAAAGGGAAACAGATACGCAGTATTTT | CASSERETDTQYF
NA | once | TRBJ2-4 | TRBV7-6 | TGTGCCAGCAGCTTATCCCCCCCGTTAGCCAAAAACATTCAGTACTTC | CASSLSPPLAKNIQYF
TRBD2 | once | TRBJ2-7 | TRBV25-1 | TGTGCCAGCAGCTCAGCTAGCGGGAAGGTGGAGCAGTACTTC | CASSSASGKVEQYF
TRBD2 | NA | TRBJ2-3 | TRBV5-1 | TGCGCCAGCAAGGGACTAGCGGGAAACACAGATACGCAGTATTTT | CASKGLAGNTDTQYF
NA | NA | TRBJ1-4 | TRBV18 | TGTGCCAGCTCACCAGGGGCTGATGAAAAACTGTTTTTT | CASSPGADEKLFF
TRBD2 | NA | TRBJ2-7 | TRBV12-5 | TGTGCTAGTGGTTTGTCAGCGGGGGAGTCAGAGCAGTACTTC | CASGLSAGESEQYF
TRBD1 | NA | TRBJ2-7 | TRBV11-2 | TGTGCCAGCAGCTTAGTTACCACAGGGGGCGAGGACGAGCAGTACTTC | CASSLVTTGGEDEQYF
NA | NA | TRBJ1-2 | TRBV19 | TGTGCCAGTAGTATAGCTCCGGGGGCTGGCTACACCTTC | CASSIAPGAGYTF
NA | NA | TRBJ2-4 | TRBV5-8 | TGTGCCAGCAGCTTGGGGCGGAGAGCCAAAAACATTCAGTACTTC | CASSLGRRAKNIQYF
NA | NA | TRBJ2-7 | TRBV10-3 | TGTGCCATCAGTGAGGGGCAGCCGTACGAGCAGTACTTC | CAISEGQPYEQYF